One and the same sample provided the 2 T cell receptor beta chains below, sequenced in a study of beta chain features in type 1 diabetes. The study's findings and limits: When Type 1 diabetes patients were examined, their TCRB CDR3s proved moderately but significantly shorter in all four CD4+ subsets.

Of the isolated RNA, all was reverse transcribed, and so the sequenced material was expressed TCRB transcripts. Only in-frame clones appear in the TCRdb table, and some are missing; sequencing was by immunoSEQ multiplex PCR. Among fewer than 350,000 clones listed, approximately 15% were seen once. For these TCRs, the target antigens are not known. What was sequenced was naive CD4+ T cells from blood. These receptors were obtained from a man between 18 and 29 years old with type 1 diabetes.

This clone has more than one count but fewer than ten. CDR3 DNA sequence: TGTGCCAGTAGGGGAGGACTGAGCACAGATACGCAGTATTTT. This translates into CASRGGLSTDTQYF. The chain combines TRBV19 with TRBJ2-3; the D gene is possibly TRBD2 (6 bases). CDR3 length equals 14 residues. V was clipped by 6 bases and J by 0 bases, with 10 bases between them. Germline CDR1 and CDR2: LNHDA and SQIVND (reference sequence).

J is TRBJ2-7 and V is TRBV7-8; 8 bases align to TRBD1. V was clipped by 1 base and J by 8 bases; unmatched bases: 7. The V gene's germline CDR1 is SGHVS and CDR2 FQNEAQ. The CDR3 extends over 14 amino acids. The CDR3 nucleotides are TGTGCCAGCAGCTTAGGGACAGGGTCTTTAAAGCAGTACTTC. Translated: CASSLGTGSLKQYF.